Below, 20 T cell receptor beta chains from the same sample are listed, as sequenced in a study of resident and recirculating memory T cells in vitiligo. Measured with immunoSEQ multiplex PCR; TCRdb has only the in-frame clones, and not every one. The table has more than 65,000 clones, roughly 90% seen once. Input material: blood. Every receptor here comes from a male donor with vitiligo.

This chain uses TRBV28 with TRBJ1-2, with D possibly matching TRBD1 (5 bases). Per the germline V gene, CDR1 is MDHEN and CDR2 is SYDVKM. The CDR3 has 14 residues. V was trimmed by 3 bases and J by 1 base, leaving 9 bases between them. For the CDR3, the DNA is TGTGCCAGCAGTTTGGACACCTTTAACTATGGCTACACCTTC. Its protein product is CASSLDTFNYGYTF.

Details on this clone: Additional DNA sequences in this sample encode the identical CDR3. The CDR3 here is CASSFGLAVTDTQYF. The DNA of the CDR3 is TGTGCCAGCAGTTTCGGACTAGCGGTCACAGATACGCAGTATTTT. The genes are TRBV7-9 and TRBJ2-3; 10 positions agree with TRBD2. Germline values: CDR1 SEHNR, CDR2 FQNEAQ (reference sequence). This CDR3 contains 15 residues. V dropped 6 bases and J dropped 2; count of bases not matched to a gene: 5.

Only a few counts were recorded for this clone. The genes are TRBV5-1 and TRBJ2-7; weak D call: TRBD2 (5 bases). CDR1 SGHRS and CDR2 YFSETQ come from the germline V gene. V was shortened by 4 bases and J by 3 bases, with 20 bases between the two germline ends. The CDR3 sequence is 16 residues long. In DNA form, the CDR3 reads TGCGCCAGCAGCCCCGAGGGCCTTACTTCCGACTACGAGCAGTACTTC. This sequence encodes CASSPEGLTSDYEQYF.

This sequence joins TRBV2 and TRBJ2-7, with TRBD1 identical over 7 bases. The CDR3 totals 13 residues. V was pared by 6 bases and J by 0 bases, with 2 bases of the junction left unmatched. Germline lookup yields CDR1 SNHLY and CDR2 FYNNEI. The CDR3: CASSRDSSYEQYF. The CDR3 bases are TGTGCCAGCAGCCGGGACAGCTCCTACGAGCAGTACTTC.

The chain combines TRBV18 with TRBJ2-7, with 9 bases identical to TRBD1. The CDR3 length is 15 residues. V shed 1 base and J 4 bases; nucleotides not matched to a gene: 5. The germline CDR1 and CDR2 sequences are KGHSH and LQKENI. The CDR3 DNA follows: TGTGCCAGCTCACCACGACAGGGGGAGGGGTACGAGCAGTACTTC. It yields the protein CASSPRQGEGYEQYF.

This clone has just one count. The chain is built from TRBV19 and TRBJ2-2, with D tentatively TRBD1 (6 bases). CDR3 length: 17 residues. Germline V lookup: CDR1 LNHDA, CDR2 SQIVND (reference sequence). V was pared by 3 bases and J by 4 bases, with 18 bases between. The CDR3 DNA sequence: TGTGCCAGTAGTATGCAATTAAGGCAGGGGATCACCGGGGAGCTGTTTTTT. Protein product: CASSMQLRQGITGELFF. Based on the CDR3 plus reference TRBV19 and TRBJ2-2, the full variable domain is DGGITQSPKYLFRKEGQNVTLSCEQNLNHDAMYWYRQDPGQGLRLIYYSQIVNDFQKGDIAEGYSVSREKKESFPLTVTSAQKNPTAFYLCASSMQLRQGITGELFFGEGSRLTVL.

The J gene is TRBJ1-1, the V gene TRBV6-1, with D unclear. Between the trimmed V and J ends, which lost 10 bases and 3 bases, there was a span of 12 bases. CDR3 length: 12 amino acids. Germline V gene data show CDR1 as MNHNS and CDR2 as SASEGT. CDR3 loop: CATFPGDTEAFF. The CDR3 DNA follows: TGTGCCACCTTTCCGGGAGACACTGAAGCTTTCTTT.

The rearrangement uses TRBV6-6 and TRBJ2-5; TRBD2 aligns across 7 bases. The J call may be in error: the DNA end matches TRBJ2-7 better. This CDR3 is built from 13 residues. Germline CDR1 reads MNHNY; CDR2 reads SVGAGI (reference sequence). CDR3 amino acids: CAGRRDYTYEQYF. CDR3 sequence (DNA): TGTGCCGGCCGAAGGGACTACACCTACGAGCAGTACTTC.

V is TRBV5-8 and J is TRBJ1-1; D gene uncertain. V was shortened by 3 bases and J by 1 base, with 13 bases between the two germline ends. The CDR3 spans 15 residues. Germline-derived CDR1 and CDR2 are SGHTS and YDEGEE. The CDR3, as DNA: TGTGCCAGCAGCTCGGGAGTGCTTACGAACACTGAAGCTTTCTTT. Translated: CASSSGVLTNTEAFF.

In this sample, this clone turned up once. V gene TRBV7-8 combines with J gene TRBJ2-1, with D possibly TRBD2 on 7 matching bases. This CDR3 is 15 amino acids long. The germline gives CDR1 SGHVS, CDR2 FQNEAQ. Trimming pared 4 bases from V and 8 bases from J, leaving 18 bases between. In DNA form, the CDR3 reads TGTGCCAGCAGCTCCCTGGGAGGGGGGGTCGATGAGCAGTTCTTC. Its protein product is CASSSLGGGVDEQFF. Full variable domain (remainder filled in from reference TRBV7-8 and TRBJ2-1): GAGVSQSPRYKVAKRGQDVALRCDPISGHVSLFWYQQALGQGPEFLTYFQNEAQLDKSGLPSDRFFAERPEGSVSTLKIQRTQQEDSAVYLCASSSLGGGVDEQFFGPGTRLTVL.

The gene calls are TRBV13 and TRBJ1-2; D is possibly TRBD1 (6 bases). This CDR3 region has 13 residues. The germline V gene has CDR1 PRHDT and CDR2 FYEKMQ (reference sequence). V shed 5 bases and J shed 8 bases, with 15 bases lying between them. The CDR3 DNA reads as TGTGCCAGCAGCCTACAGGGTTTGAGAGGCTACACCTTC. This translates into CASSLQGLRGYTF.

The chain couples TRBV11-3 to TRBJ2-3; 7 nucleotides agree with TRBD2. Germline V gives CDR1 SGHNT, CDR2 YENEEA. The CDR3 consists of 15 residues. Trimming took 2 bases from V and 0 from J; bases not matched to a gene: 2. In DNA, the CDR3 is TGTGCCAGCAGCTTAACTAGCGCTAGCACAGATACGCAGTATTTT. Encoded protein: CASSLTSASTDTQYF.

This rearrangement joins TRBV5-1 to TRBJ2-7, with D uncertain. Germline V CDR1 and CDR2: SGHRS, YFSETQ. The CDR3 has 15 residues. Trimming shortened V by 2 bases and J by 0 bases, and 12 bases separated the two germline ends. CDR3 in amino acids: CASSLSPGPSYEQYF. The CDR3 bases are TGCGCCAGCAGCTTATCGCCAGGCCCCTCCTACGAGCAGTACTTC.

The chain joins TRBV19 to TRBJ1-1, with D possibly being TRBD1 (5 bases). CDR3 size: 17 residues. The germline V gene has CDR1 LNHDA and CDR2 SQIVND (reference sequence). Trimming removed 3 bases at V and 0 bases at J, with 17 bases between. CDR3 nucleotides: TGTGCCAGTAGTATGGGGGGGGGACGGCACATGAACACTGAAGCTTTCTTT. Its protein product is CASSMGGGRHMNTEAFF. The full variable domain, in which reference TRBV19 and TRBJ1-1 provide the parts outside the CDR3, is DGGITQSPKYLFRKEGQNVTLSCEQNLNHDAMYWYRQDPGQGLRLIYYSQIVNDFQKGDIAEGYSVSREKKESFPLTVTSAQKNPTAFYLCASSMGGGRHMNTEAFFGQGTRLTVV.

CDR3 sequence reads: CASSQGHSVALNIQYF. The CDR3 nucleotides read TGCGCCAGCAGCCAGGGACACTCCGTCGCCCTAAACATTCAGTACTTC. V and J are TRBV4-1 and TRBJ2-4, with D perhaps matching TRBD1 (6 bases). CDR1 is MGHRA and CDR2 is YSYEKL in the germline V gene. Between the trimmed V and J ends, which lost 3 bases and 6 bases, there was a span of 18 bases. This CDR3 contains 16 residues.

The rearrangement links TRBV18 to TRBJ2-3; 7 positions agree with TRBD1. The CDR3 contains 14 residues. V lost 3 bases and J lost 5; bases outside the gene matches: 5. CDR1 is KGHSH and CDR2 is LQKENI in the germline V gene. The CDR3, as DNA: TGTGCCAGCTCACCTGGACGGACAGGAGATACGCAGTATTTT. Encoded protein: CASSPGRTGDTQYF.

The chain employs TRBV13 and TRBJ2-7; possible D gene TRBD1, 7 bases. CDR1 PRHDT and CDR2 FYEKMQ come from the germline V gene (reference sequence). With 6 bases removed from V and 5 bases from J, the gap between germline ends came to 20 bases. This CDR3 comprises 15 residues. The CDR3 nucleotides read TGTGCCAGCAGTTACAGGGGAGGAGTGACGAACGAGCAGTACTTC. Protein: CASSYRGGVTNEQYF.

The rearrangement uses TRBV5-1 and TRBJ2-1; 9 nucleotides line up with TRBD1. The CDR3 is 17 amino acids. In germline, CDR1 is SGHRS, CDR2 YFSETQ. Trimming cost V 3 bases and J 3 bases; bases outside gene matches: 10. CDR3 nucleotide sequence: TGCGCCAGCAGCTACCTCCCCGGGACAGGGAGCTACAATGAGCAGTTCTTC. Protein: CASSYLPGTGSYNEQFF.

The J gene is TRBJ2-7, the V gene TRBV2; 9 bases line up with TRBD1. The trim removed 10 bases at V and 6 bases at J, leaving 10 bases unmatched. CDR3 length: 13 amino acids. Germline-derived CDR1 and CDR2 are SNHLY and FYNNEI. CDR3 bases: TGTGCCATCCCCGGGACAGGGCTGGCCGAGCAGTACTTC. Translation: CAIPGTGLAEQYF.

This sequence joins TRBV7-2 and TRBJ2-5, with 7 bases matching TRBD2. Trimming cost V 0 bases and J 3 bases; bases outside gene matches: 7. CDR1 is SGHTA and CDR2 is FQGNSA in the germline V gene. The CDR3 covers 16 residues. The CDR3 sequence is CASSLASGLAEETQYF. CDR3 bases: TGTGCCAGCAGCTTAGCATCGGGCCTAGCGGAAGAGACCCAGTACTTC.